Each of the 30 T cell receptor beta chains below was sequenced from the same sample in a study of T-cell memory formation after mild COVID-19. A single record per CDR3 protein comes from TCRdb applying MiXCR to the 5' RACE reads. Here the sample spans around 300,000 distinct CDR3 sequences, roughly 15% being singletons. Material for sequencing was PBMCs or a T cell subset sorted from them (not recorded which). The receptors stem from a man younger than 30 who had mild COVID-19 (a few samples of this study predate the infection). Cell type and time point are not known.

The J gene is TRBJ2-7, the V gene TRBV30; no clear D gene. Germline values: CDR1 GTSNPN, CDR2 SVGIG (reference sequence). There are 15 residues in the CDR3. Trimming took 1 base from V and 2 from J, leaving 15 bases between them. The CDR3 loop is CAWSGLPDTPYEQYF. DNA for the CDR3: TGTGCCTGGAGTGGTCTTCCCGACACCCCCTACGAGCAGTACTTC.

This clonotype was seen only a few times. The rearrangement joins TRBV7-6 to TRBJ2-6; D ambiguous. The CDR3 runs 16 residues. V lost 1 base, J lost 0 bases, and 7 bases lay in between. Germline loops: CDR1 SGHVS, CDR2 FNYEAQ. CDR3 amino acids: CASSLGRHSGANVLTF. In DNA, the CDR3 is TGTGCCAGCAGCTTAGGACGGCACTCTGGGGCCAACGTCCTGACTTTC.

The gene calls are TRBV11-1 and TRBJ2-7; the D is unclear. The CDR3 runs 13 residues. CDR1 and CDR2 (germline): SGHAT, FQDESV (reference sequence). Trimming shortened V by 2 bases and J by 2 bases, and 7 bases separated the two germline ends. Here the CDR3 reads CASSLSAAYEQYF. The CDR3, as DNA: TGTGCCAGCAGCTTAAGCGCCGCCTACGAGCAGTACTTC.

This clonotype was seen more than once but under ten times. The CDR3 here is CASSYSRSLYQETQYF. The CDR3 DNA reads TGTGCCAGCAGTTACTCAAGATCGCTGTACCAAGAGACCCAGTACTTC. The chain links TRBV6-6 to TRBJ2-5; D gene unclear. There are 16 residues in the CDR3. The germline V gene has CDR1 MNHNY and CDR2 SVGAGI (reference sequence). Trimming took off 0 bases at V and 0 bases at J, with 11 bases between the two ends.

The gene calls are TRBV5-1 and TRBJ1-2; 11 bases agree with TRBD1. This CDR3 spans 15 amino acids. The J segment lost 4 bases and the V segment lost 2 bases, leaving 4 bases of the junction unmatched. Germline V gives CDR1 SGHRS, CDR2 YFSETQ. Written as DNA, the CDR3 is TGCGCCAGCAGCTTAGACGGACAGGGGGCCTATGGCTACACCTTC. Its protein is CASSLDGQGAYGYTF.

This chain uses TRBV9 with TRBJ2-2; D may be TRBD1 or TRBD2 (5 bases each). The CDR3 spans 14 residues. V lost 5 bases to trimming and J lost 7 bases, with 15 bases between them. Germline V gene lookup returns CDR1 SGDLS and CDR2 YYNGEE. CDR3 sequence (DNA): TGTGCCAGCAGAGTCCAAAGTGGGGGCGGGGAGCTGTTTTTT. It encodes CASRVQSGGGELFF.

As concerns this clonotype: Because it lacks the conserved phenylalanine or tryptophan at the end, this CDR3 is likely a read error. The DNA is omitted, as the CDR3 cannot be located on it reliably, and the CDR3 follows TCRdb's listing. The chain recombines TRBV5-8 with TRBJ2-3; the table's D gene call, TRBD1, was not cross checked with the DNA. The CDR3 region is 11 residues in length, termini included. Germline V CDR1 and CDR2: SGHTS, YDEGEE. CDR3 sequence reads: CASPGEVVQNL.

This clonotype was detected a few times. The chain combines TRBV9 with TRBJ2-3; the D call may be TRBD1 or TRBD2 (5 bases each). The germline V gene encodes CDR1 SGDLS and CDR2 YYNGEE. The CDR3 is 15 residues long. Deletions cut 3 bases from V and 1 base from J, with 12 bases between. The CDR3 region is CASSGTGDGTDTQYF. As DNA, the CDR3 is TGTGCCAGCAGCGGGACCGGGGACGGCACAGATACGCAGTATTTT.

This clonotype has only a few counts. This sequence joins TRBV18 and TRBJ2-2, with 7 bases that match TRBD1. The CDR3 extends over 16 amino acids. Germline lookup yields CDR1 KGHSH and CDR2 LQKENI. V was pared by 0 bases and J by 1 base, with 2 bases of the junction left unmatched. This CDR3 reads CASSPPGQRNTGELFF. The CDR3 DNA follows: TGTGCCAGCTCACCACCGGGACAGAGGAACACCGGGGAGCTGTTTTTT.

This clonotype was seen many times. The rearrangement joins TRBV6-2 or TRBV6-3 to TRBJ2-2, with TRBD1 identical over 9 bases. The CDR3 spans 16 residues. Per the germline V gene, CDR1 is MNHEY and CDR2 is SVGEGT. V lost 4 bases, J lost 6 bases, and 9 bases stayed unmatched. The DNA for the CDR3 is TGTGCCAGCAGTTCCCCCGGGACAGGGAAGGCCGGGGAGCTGTTTTTT. Translated: CASSSPGTGKAGELFF.

The V gene is TRBV5-1, the J gene TRBJ1-2; the match to TRBD1 covers 7 bases. CDR1 and CDR2 (germline): SGHRS, YFSETQ. This CDR3 comprises 13 residues. V shed 4 bases and J 6 bases; nucleotides not matched to a gene: 6. The CDR3 DNA reads TGCGCCAGCAGCGTCCTGACAGGGAATGGCTACACCTTC. Its protein is CASSVLTGNGYTF. The variable domain in full, with the rest retrieved from reference TRBV5-1 and TRBJ1-2, is KAGVTQTPRYLIKTRGQQVTLSCSPISGHRSVSWYQQTPGQGLQFLFEYFSETQRNKGNFPGRFSGRQFSNSRSEMNVSTLELGDSALYLCASSVLTGNGYTFGSGTRLTVV.

This clonotype was picked up many times. This chain connects TRBV6-6 to TRBJ2-3; 8 bases fit TRBD2. The CDR3 loop spans 15 amino acids. V gave up 1 base and J gave up 6 bases; unmatched junction bases: 6. Germline CDR1 MNHNY, CDR2 SVGAGI (reference sequence). CDR3: CASSYWRGEADTQYF. CDR3 nucleotide sequence: TGTGCCAGCAGTTACTGGCGGGGGGAGGCGGATACGCAGTATTTT.

This chain joins TRBV5-6 and TRBJ2-1, with D uncertain. The germline CDR1 and CDR2 sequences are SGHDT and YYEEEE. V dropped 1 base and J dropped 2 bases, with 10 bases sitting between them. The CDR3 contains 15 residues. In nucleotides, the CDR3 is TGTGCCAGCAGCTTGACTGGGGTCCCCTACAATGAGCAGTTCTTC. This sequence encodes CASSLTGVPYNEQFF. The complete variable domain, with remaining parts taken from reference TRBV5-6 and TRBJ2-1, reads DAGVTQSPTHLIKTRGQQVTLRCSPKSGHDTVSWYQQALGQGPQFIFQYYEEEERQRGNFPDRFSGHQFPNYSSELNVNALLLGDSALYLCASSLTGVPYNEQFFGPGTRLTVL.

This clonotype was seen a few times. V is TRBV6-5 and J is TRBJ1-3, with no clear D. This CDR3 spans 15 amino acids. V was pared by 2 bases and J by 1 base, with 9 bases between. CDR1 is MNHEY and CDR2 is SVGAGI in the germline V gene. CDR3 bases: TGTGCCAGCAGTTACGACGGGGTTTCTGGAAACACCATATATTTT. This codes for CASSYDGVSGNTIYF.

This clonotype was found a few times. The J gene is TRBJ2-5, the V gene TRBV5-1; D ambiguous. The CDR3 sequence is 14 residues long. V lost 4 bases and J 5 bases, leaving 15 bases between the germline ends. Germline-derived CDR1 and CDR2 are SGHRS and YFSETQ. CDR3 coding DNA: TGCGCCAGCAGCCCTGGACCGCTTCGGGAGACCCAGTACTTC. Its protein product is CASSPGPLRETQYF. The whole variable domain, remainder taken from reference TRBV5-1 and TRBJ2-5, is KAGVTQTPRYLIKTRGQQVTLSCSPISGHRSVSWYQQTPGQGLQFLFEYFSETQRNKGNFPGRFSGRQFSNSRSEMNVSTLELGDSALYLCASSPGPLRETQYFGPGTRLLVL.

This clonotype was observed many times. The chain carries TRBV4-3 and TRBJ2-4; D not resolved. The germline V gene encodes CDR1 LGHNA and CDR2 YSLEER. This CDR3 is built from 17 residues. V shed 0 bases and J shed 5 bases, with 17 bases lying between them. As DNA, the CDR3 is TGCGCCAGCAGCCAAGATTTGGGTTCGCCTGCGCAAAACATTCAGTACTTC. This sequence encodes CASSQDLGSPAQNIQYF.

This clonotype was seen more than once but under ten times. The chain combines TRBV20-1 with TRBJ1-2; unclear D gene. V shed 4 bases and J shed 6 bases, with 15 bases lying between them. The CDR3 has 13 residues. Per the germline V gene, CDR1 is DFQATT and CDR2 is SNEGSKA (reference sequence). CDR3 nucleotides: TGCAGTGCTAAGCCTCGGGCCCCGGATGGCTACACCTTC. Translation gives CSAKPRAPDGYTF.

The chain joins TRBV29-1 to TRBJ2-5; 8 nucleotides align to TRBD1. The V segment lost 8 bases and the J segment 1 base; nucleotides outside the gene matches: 6. CDR1 and CDR2 (germline): SQVTM, ANQGSEA. The CDR3 totals 13 residues. CDR3 in DNA: TGCAGCAGTTCGGGACAGGCCCAAGAGACCCAGTACTTC. Translated: CSSSGQAQETQYF.

This clonotype was seen more than once but under ten times. J is TRBJ2-1 and V is TRBV29-1, with no clear D. Between the trimmed V and J ends, which lost 4 bases and 4 bases, there was a span of 14 bases. The germline V gene encodes CDR1 SQVTM and CDR2 ANQGSEA. The CDR3 loop spans 14 amino acids. The CDR3 coding sequence is TGCAGCGTTGTTCATTTGATAAGTTACAATGAGCAGTTCTTC. Translating gives CSVVHLISYNEQFF.

This clonotype was seen more than once but under ten times. This sequence joins TRBV5-6 and TRBJ2-5; 8 nucleotides line up with TRBD2. Per germline, CDR1 SGHDT and CDR2 YYEEEE. The length of the CDR3 is 14 residues. J was trimmed by 5 bases and V by 3 bases; bases with no gene match: 6. The CDR3 loop reads CASSSTRGGETQYF. DNA for the CDR3: TGTGCCAGCAGCTCTACCCGGGGGGGCGAGACCCAGTACTTC.

This clonotype was seen a few times. CDR3: CASSQGLRGANTGELFF. As DNA, the CDR3 is TGTGCCAGCAGCCAGGGCTTGCGGGGGGCAAACACCGGGGAGCTGTTTTTT. V usage is TRBV7-2 and J usage is TRBJ2-2; TRBD2 matches 8 bases. Germline CDR1 SGHTA, CDR2 FQGNSA. J gave up 2 bases and V 5 bases, and 10 bases lay outside the gene matches. This CDR3 has 17 amino acids.

This chain connects TRBV6-2 or TRBV6-3 to TRBJ2-5, with TRBD2 matching over 8 bases. Looked up from germline, CDR1 is MNHEY and CDR2 is SVGEGT. The CDR3 contains 15 residues. With 5 bases clipped from V and 14 bases from J, the junction kept 19 bases outside the gene matches. The CDR3 nucleotides read TGTGCCAGCAGTGGCGGGGGACTAGTGAACCCCGCCAGTTACTTC. Translation: CASSGGGLVNPASYF.

The rearrangement joins TRBV29-1 to TRBJ2-5, with 8 bases aligning to TRBD2. V lost 4 bases and J lost 5; bases outside the gene matches: 9. Germline values: CDR1 SQVTM, CDR2 ANQGSEA. The CDR3 length is 14 residues. As DNA, the CDR3 is TGCAGCGTTGTGGATCGGGAGGGCAGGGAGACCCAGTACTTC. Its protein product is CSVVDREGRETQYF.

This clonotype occurred many times. The V call is TRBV18, the J call TRBJ1-1; D is possibly TRBD1 (6 bases). Germline assignment: CDR1 KGHSH and CDR2 LQKENI. V shed 5 bases and J shed 5 bases, with 15 bases lying between them. The length of the CDR3 is 14 residues. CDR3 loop: CASSGAQGRTEAFF. CDR3 nucleotides: TGTGCCAGCTCAGGGGCACAGGGAAGGACTGAAGCTTTCTTT.

This clonotype appeared a single time. The genes are TRBV6-5 and TRBJ1-5, with D possibly TRBD1 on 5 matching bases. Germline V gene lookup returns CDR1 MNHEY and CDR2 SVGAGI. CDR3 size: 14 residues. V lost 0 bases to trimming and J lost 6 bases, with 9 bases between them. Here the CDR3 DNA reads TGTGCCAGCAGTTACTCTGGGGACGGTCAGCCCCAGCATTTT. Translated, it gives CASSYSGDGQPQHF.

This clonotype was counted between two and nine times. V is TRBV2 and J is TRBJ1-1; TRBD1 matches at 7 bases. The germline gives CDR1 SNHLY, CDR2 FYNNEI. The V and J ends lost 10 bases and 3 bases, in that order; junction bases with no gene match: 11. The CDR3 has 14 residues. The CDR3 loop is CATFKTGKYTEAFF. CDR3 bases: TGTGCCACATTTAAGACAGGGAAGTACACTGAAGCTTTCTTT.

This chain connects TRBV7-9 to TRBJ2-3, with TRBD2 matching over 8 bases. The CDR3 is made up of 15 amino acids. V gave up 5 bases and J gave up 6 bases; unmatched junction bases: 10. Germline V CDR1 and CDR2: SEHNR, FQNEAQ (reference sequence). This CDR3 is CASSMGPAGADTQYF. Here the CDR3 DNA reads TGTGCCAGCAGCATGGGCCCAGCGGGGGCCGATACGCAGTATTTT.

This clonotype was observed many times. The gene calls are TRBV7-2 and TRBJ2-1; 8 bases line up with TRBD1. The ends lost 6 bases at V and 13 bases at J; junction bases unmatched: 8. The CDR3 contains 12 residues. Germline assignment: CDR1 SGHTA and CDR2 FQGNSA. In DNA form, the CDR3 reads TGTGCCAGCAGAGAACAGGGGGGATCCCAGTTCTTC. Translated, it gives CASREQGGSQFF. Complete variable domain (other parts from reference TRBV7-2 and TRBJ2-1): GAGVSQSPSNKVTEKGKDVELRCDPISGHTALYWYRQSLGQGLEFLIYFQGNSAPDKSGLPSDRFSAERTGGSVSTLTIQRTQQEDSAVYLCASREQGGSQFFGPGTRLTVL.

This clonotype was counted only a few times. The chain couples TRBV7-2 to TRBJ1-4, with TRBD1 matching over 7 bases. Germline values: CDR1 SGHTA, CDR2 FQGNSA. This CDR3 region has 18 residues. The J segment lost 1 base and the V segment lost 3 bases, leaving 11 bases of the junction unmatched. In DNA, the CDR3 is TGTGCCAGCAGCTTGGAGAGACAGGGATTTGGAACTAATGAAAAACTGTTTTTT. As protein: CASSLERQGFGTNEKLFF.

This clonotype was found a few times. The chain joins TRBV28 to TRBJ2-7; TRBD2 might be the D (6 bases). V lost 3 bases and J lost 2, with 14 bases in between. Germline CDR1 reads MDHEN; CDR2 reads SYDVKM. The CDR3 has 15 residues. CDR3 in DNA: TGTGCCAGCAGTTTGGGCGGGGCCGATCCCTACGAGCAGTACGTC. Translation: CASSLGGADPYEQYV.